This T cell receptor (beta chain) was profiled in a study of T-cell reconstitution after alpha-beta-depleted transplantation in children. Findings and limits, study-wide: The origin of alpha-beta T cells about two months after transplant was reportedly several hundred expanded graft clones. T-cell numbers and diversity one year post-transplant derived largely from freshly generated T cells. Where some patients showed high TCRbeta diversity at day 60, it came from recipient T cells and thymic progenitors that had survived.

The CDR3 is 16 amino acids. J was trimmed by 4 bases and V by 8 bases; bases with no gene match: 12. Germline lookup yields CDR1 LGHNA and CDR2 YSLEER. With respect to this clonotype: The antigen is unknown.

Unique molecular identifiers featured in how the TCRbeta library was prepared. Via MiXCR, TCRdb re-called the PCR reads, giving one row per CDR3 protein. The sample consists of about 980,000 distinct CDR3 sequences, around 30% of them appearing once. Material: PBMCs, mostly from graft donor cells, obtained 360 days after TCRalphabeta/CD19-depleted stem cell transplant. This sequence originates from a boy in the first two years of life who had a stem cell transplant for SCID, so the T cells may come from the graft donor. The genes are TRBV4-3 and TRBJ2-1; 9 positions agree with TRBD2. The CDR3 loop reads CASLIARGGFYNEQFF. CDR3 coding DNA: TGCGCCAGCCTGATAGCGCGGGGGGGCTTTTACAATGAGCAGTTCTTC.